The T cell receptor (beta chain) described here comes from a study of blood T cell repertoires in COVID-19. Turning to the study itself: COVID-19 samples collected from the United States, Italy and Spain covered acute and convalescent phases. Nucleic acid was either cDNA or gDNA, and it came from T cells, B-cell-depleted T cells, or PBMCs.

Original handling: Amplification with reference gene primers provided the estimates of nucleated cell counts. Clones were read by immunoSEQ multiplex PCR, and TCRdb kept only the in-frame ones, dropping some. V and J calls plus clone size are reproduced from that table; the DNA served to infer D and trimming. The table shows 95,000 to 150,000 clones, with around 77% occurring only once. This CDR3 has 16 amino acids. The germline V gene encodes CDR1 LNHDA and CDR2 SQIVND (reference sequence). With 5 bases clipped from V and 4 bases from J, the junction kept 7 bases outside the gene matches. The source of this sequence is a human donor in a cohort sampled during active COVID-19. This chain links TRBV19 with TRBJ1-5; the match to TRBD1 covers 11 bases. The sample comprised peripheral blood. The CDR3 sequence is CASSSPDRGRNQPQHF. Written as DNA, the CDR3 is TGTGCCAGTAGTTCTCCGGACAGGGGGCGAAATCAGCCCCAGCATTTT.